The 22 T cell receptor beta chains listed next were all sequenced from one sample in a study of blood T cell repertoires in COVID-19 (dated by TCRdb to 2018 to 2021). The library was obtained by the immunoSEQ multiplex PCR assay. The table was pulled from immuneACCESS by TCRdb, which kept in-frame rearrangements only. Such tables lose some clones; where checked, under half of the loss comes from unresolved V genes, and the rest has no known cause. This sample has around 390,000 clones in its table, and 85% to 90% of those were observed once. The ten largest clones add up to roughly a tenth of the sample. What was sequenced was PBMCs or T cells enriched from blood (not recorded which). These receptors originate from a woman aged 50 to 60 who had recovered from COVID-19.

The chain has TRBV7-9 and TRBJ1-2; D possibly corresponds to TRBD1 (5 bases). The CDR3 has 14 amino acids. Germline CDR1 and CDR2: SEHNR and FQNEAQ (reference sequence). V lost 5 bases and J lost 3, with 13 bases in between. The CDR3 bases are TGTGCCAGCAGCCCCGCGGGGGTGGACTATGGCTACACCTTC. It is translated as CASSPAGVDYGYTF. Supplemented by reference TRBV7-9 and TRBJ1-2, the full variable domain reads DTGVSQNPRHKITKRGQNVTFRCDPISEHNRLYWYRQTLGQGPEFLTYFQNEAQLEKSRLLSDRFSAERPKGSFSTLEIQRTEQGDSAMYLCASSPAGVDYGYTFGSGTRLTVV.

This clone was counted only a few times. The CDR3 protein is CASTRGLSVSGPNQPQHF. CDR3 bases: TGTGCCAGCACGAGGGGGCTGAGTGTGAGTGGCCCCAATCAGCCCCAGCATTTT. This chain links TRBV2 with TRBJ1-5, with TRBD1 matching 7 bases. Germline assignment: CDR1 SNHLY and CDR2 FYNNEI. This CDR3 region has 18 residues. The ends lost 7 bases at V and 3 bases at J; junction bases unmatched: 18.

The chain carries TRBV19 and TRBJ2-1, with D possibly matching TRBD2 (6 bases). CDR1 and CDR2 from the germline V gene are LNHDA and SQIVND (reference sequence). The CDR3 loop spans 14 amino acids. The V end lost 6 bases, the J end lost 12 bases, and 21 bases lay between the germline ends. The CDR3, as DNA: TGTGCCAGTAGCGAGACTAGTTCTCCGCCTCGGCAGTTCTTC. Translation: CASSETSSPPRQFF.

This clone was counted once. V usage is TRBV19 and J usage is TRBJ2-1; a possible D gene is TRBD2 (5 bases). This CDR3 has 13 amino acids. V was cut by 3 bases and J by 3 bases, with 6 bases left in between. CDR1 LNHDA and CDR2 SQIVND come from the germline V gene (reference sequence). DNA for the CDR3: TGTGCCAGTAGTATTGGGAGCTACAATGAGCAGTTCTTC. This encodes CASSIGSYNEQFF.

The chain recombines TRBV3-1 (or the pseudogene TRBV3-2) with TRBJ2-5; D perhaps matches TRBD2 (7 bases). CDR3 length: 15 residues. V gave up 4 bases and J gave up 2 bases, with 14 bases separating them. Germline V lookup: CDR1 LGHDT, CDR2 YNNKEL (reference sequence). DNA for the CDR3: TGTGCCAGCAGCCCATCGGGGGGCCAGCAAGAGACCCAGTACTTC. Residues: CASSPSGGQQETQYF.

The chain joins TRBV6-5 to TRBJ1-5; possibly TRBD1 for D (6 bases). This CDR3 contains 13 residues. Between the trimmed V and J ends, which lost 11 bases and 6 bases, there was a span of 17 bases. From germline, CDR1 is MNHEY and CDR2 SVGAGI. The CDR3 sequence: CAGGGANSQPQHF. The DNA for the CDR3 is TGTGCCGGCGGGGGCGCGAATAGTCAGCCCCAGCATTTT.

The genes are TRBV27 and TRBJ1-2; D is undetermined. Germline lookup yields CDR1 MNHEY and CDR2 SMNVEV (reference sequence). V was pared by 1 base and J by 2 bases, with 14 bases between. The CDR3 runs 16 residues. In DNA form, the CDR3 reads TGTGCCAGCAGTTTATGGGGAGGGAAGGACAACTATGGCTACACCTTC. Translated: CASSLWGGKDNYGYTF.

The rearrangement links TRBV5-3 to TRBJ2-3; 11 bases are a match to TRBD2. TRBV5-3 falls under the ORF class, with uncertain function. V lost 0 bases and J lost 2; bases outside the gene matches: 5. CDR3 length equals 17 residues. The CDR3 DNA is TGTGCCAGAAGCTTGGCGGGACTAGCGGTCCCCACAGATACGCAGTATTTT. Translation: CARSLAGLAVPTDTQYF.

The V gene is TRBV7-2, the J gene TRBJ1-4; D ambiguous. This CDR3 is built from 17 residues. Per the germline V gene, CDR1 is SGHTA and CDR2 is FQGNSA. The germline V and J ends were trimmed by 6 bases and 1 base, with 18 bases remaining between them. The chain's CDR3 is CASSFIGGSVTNEKLFF. CDR3 nucleotides: TGTGCCAGCAGTTTTATCGGTGGTTCGGTAACTAATGAAAAACTGTTTTTT.

CDR3 nucleotides: TGTGCCAGCAGCCCTAGCGGTTGGTACCAAGAGACCCAGTACTTC. As protein: CASSPSGWYQETQYF. The V gene is TRBV7-2, the J gene TRBJ2-5; TRBD2 matches 7 bases. Trimming cost V 5 bases and J 0 bases; bases outside gene matches: 6. The CDR3 has 15 residues. Germline CDR1 and CDR2: SGHTA and FQGNSA.

The rearrangement uses TRBV5-5 and TRBJ1-1; tentative D call: TRBD1 (6 bases). The CDR3 runs 14 residues. V dropped 4 bases and J dropped 3 bases, with 13 bases sitting between them. Germline V gene sequence: CDR1 SGHKS, CDR2 YYEKEE (reference sequence). The CDR3 DNA sequence: TGTGCCAGCAGCCGACCTAACAGGGACACTGAAGCTTTCTTT. Encoded protein: CASSRPNRDTEAFF.

The chain employs TRBV19 and TRBJ2-1, with 11 bases aligning to TRBD2. Losses at the gene ends were 9 bases for V and 6 bases for J; bases not matched to a gene: 10. The CDR3 sequence is 15 residues long. Germline CDR1 LNHDA, CDR2 SQIVND (reference sequence). The CDR3 DNA sequence: TGTGCCAGCAGACTGATTAGCGGGAGGGTCAATGAGCAGTTCTTC. This translates into CASRLISGRVNEQFF.

In its sample, this clone was seen a few times. The chain links TRBV7-2 to TRBJ2-2; the D gene is possibly TRBD1 (6 bases). The CDR3 is 15 amino acids. V dropped 1 base and J dropped 6 bases, with 12 bases sitting between them. CDR1 and CDR2 from the germline V gene are SGHTA and FQGNSA. Here the CDR3 DNA reads TGTGCCAGCAGCTTAGACAACAGGGTCGCCGGGGAGCTGTTTTTT. Amino acids: CASSLDNRVAGELFF.

The DNA for the CDR3 is TGTGCCAGCAGTCCCGGGGACAGGGGGATCGACGAGCAGTACTTC. This sequence encodes CASSPGDRGIDEQYF. The chain employs TRBV28 and TRBJ2-7, with 11 bases lining up with TRBD1. After removal of 5 bases from V and 5 bases from J, the junction contained 8 bases not matched to a gene. Per the germline V gene, CDR1 is MDHEN and CDR2 is SYDVKM. The length of the CDR3 is 15 residues.

The chain combines TRBV18 with TRBJ1-1; D remains unclear. The CDR3 length is 14 residues. Germline-derived CDR1 and CDR2 are KGHSH and LQKENI. The V gene lost 3 bases and the J gene lost 9 bases, with 17 bases spanning the gap. DNA for the CDR3: TGTGCCAGCTCACCTGGTTTTGAGGATTCGCAAGCTTTCTTT. This translates into CASSPGFEDSQAFF.

V usage is TRBV7-2 and J usage is TRBJ2-3; 7 bases map to TRBD1. The CDR3 extends over 15 amino acids. CDR1 is SGHTA, CDR2 FQGNSA, per germline. Trimming cost V 2 bases and J 2 bases; bases outside gene matches: 4. CDR3 loop: CASSLWDSDTDTQYF. The DNA of the CDR3 is TGTGCCAGCAGCTTATGGGACAGCGACACAGATACGCAGTATTTT. Based on the CDR3 plus reference TRBV7-2 and TRBJ2-3, the full variable domain is GAGVSQSPSNKVTEKGKDVELRCDPISGHTALYWYRQSLGQGLEFLIYFQGNSAPDKSGLPSDRFSAERTGGSVSTLTIQRTQQEDSAVYLCASSLWDSDTDTQYFGPGTRLTVL.

The genes are TRBV27 and TRBJ2-3; perhaps TRBD2 as D (5 bases). The CDR3 runs 15 residues. Trimming removed 6 bases from V and 0 bases from J, with 13 bases in between. In germline, CDR1 is MNHEY, CDR2 SMNVEV (reference sequence). Written as DNA, the CDR3 is TGTGCCAGCAGAAGACTACGCACTAGCACAGATACGCAGTATTTT. As protein: CASRRLRTSTDTQYF.

The chain combines TRBV5-1 with TRBJ1-4; 8 nucleotides match TRBD1. This CDR3 is 15 amino acids long. The V and J ends lost 3 bases and 5 bases, in that order; junction bases with no gene match: 6. The germline V gene has CDR1 SGHRS and CDR2 YFSETQ. The CDR3 DNA reads TGCGCCAGCAGCTCAACAGGGGGAAGAAATGAAAAACTGTTTTTT. It translates to CASSSTGGRNEKLFF.

This chain uses TRBV5-1 with TRBJ2-7, with TRBD1 as a possible D gene (6 bases). Germline CDR1 and CDR2: SGHRS and YFSETQ. The CDR3 totals 13 residues. The V gene lost 0 bases and the J gene lost 5 bases, with 9 bases spanning the gap. For the CDR3, the DNA is TGCGCCAGCAGCTTGGAGGGGGAAGACGAGCAGTACTTC. Translated: CASSLEGEDEQYF.

The rearrangement links TRBV9 to TRBJ2-3; 8 bases agree with TRBD2. The V gene's germline CDR1 is SGDLS and CDR2 YYNGEE. The CDR3 extends over 17 amino acids. After removal of 1 base from V and 0 bases from J, the junction contained 7 bases not matched to a gene. The CDR3 nucleotides are TGTGCCAGCAGCGTAACCGGGGGGGCTCATAGCACAGATACGCAGTATTTT. It codes for CASSVTGGAHSTDTQYF.

This clone has a handful of counts. This chain uses TRBV4-3 with TRBJ1-4, with D possibly TRBD1 on 5 matching bases. V lost 4 bases and J lost 5, with 11 bases in between. Germline assignment: CDR1 LGHNA and CDR2 YSLEER. The CDR3 is 14 amino acids. This chain's CDR3 is CASSLSTVNEKLFF. The DNA of the CDR3 is TGCGCCAGCAGCCTGTCGACAGTGAATGAAAAACTGTTTTTT.

This clone is a singleton in its sample. The CDR3 is CASSPAGTGGYGYTF. CDR3 bases: TGTGCCAGCAGCCCCGCCGGGACAGGGGGTTATGGCTACACCTTC. The rearrangement uses TRBV7-8 and TRBJ1-2, with TRBD1 identical over 11 bases. Germline lookup yields CDR1 SGHVS and CDR2 FQNEAQ. The CDR3 is 15 amino acids. Trimming cost V 5 bases and J 5 bases; bases outside gene matches: 7.